This TCR beta chain was recorded in a study of low-dose radiotherapy and immunotherapy resistance in tumors. About the study: Both drugs were delivered intravenously to patients (nivolumab 240 mg every two weeks and ipilimumab 1 mg/kg every six weeks).

This clonotype came up many times. cDNA synthesis used a TRAV/TRBV-specific primer set for both chains. It was with a constant-region primer and a V-primer adapter that TCRs were amplified over about 20 PCR cycles. TCRdb independently ran MiXCR on the reads; one entry per CDR3 protein. The sample holds approximately 90,000 distinct CDR3 sequences, 15% to 20% seen once. The time point was: before trial treatment. Inclusion covered patients whose advanced solid tumors lacked tumor-infiltrating lymphocytes. The germline V gene encodes CDR1 SEHNR and CDR2 FQNEAQ (reference sequence). This CDR3 contains 15 residues. The V gene lost 1 base and the J gene lost 5 bases, with 11 bases spanning the gap.

The gene calls are TRBV7-9 and TRBJ2-2, with D uncertain. The sample in question was PBMCs, obtained before treatment. The clonotype originates from a male donor with prostate cancer. CDR3 region: CASSLGELRTGELFF. CDR3 coding DNA: TGTGCCAGCAGCTTAGGCGAGTTACGAACCGGGGAGCTGTTTTTT. The full variable domain, with the rest looked up from reference TRBV7-9 and TRBJ2-2, is DTGVSQNPRHKITKRGQNVTFRCDPISEHNRLYWYRQTLGQGPEFLTYFQNEAQLEKSRLLSDRFSAERPKGSFSTLEIQRTEQGDSAMYLCASSLGELRTGELFFGEGSRLTVL.